This T cell receptor beta chain was captured by sequencing in a study of blood T cells in healthy people across ages. CDR3 length equals 16 residues. Germline assignment: CDR1 MNHNS and CDR2 SASEGT. J gave up 3 bases and V 2 bases, and 9 bases lay outside the gene matches. A second PCR, run for about 7 to 11 cycles, used a sample-barcoded 5' primer plus a J-beta primer mix. A 12-random-nucleotide template-switch adaptor tagged each cDNA molecule. MiXCR, applied by TCRdb to the 5' RACE reads, yields one record per CDR3 protein. Among around 1,100,000 distinct CDR3 sequences listed, roughly two fifths were seen once.

The V call is TRBV6-1, the J call TRBJ1-2; 7 bases are a match to TRBD1. The TCR was taken from a man aged 18 to 30 in good health. The sequenced sample was blood. The chain's CDR3 is CASSEKGTVIDYGYTF. The CDR3 nucleotides read TGTGCCAGCAGTGAAAAAGGGACAGTAATCGACTATGGCTACACCTTC.